This T cell receptor beta chain was sequenced for a study of control samples from healthy donors and cancer patients. The CDR3 runs to 15 residues. Germline V gives CDR1 SGHTA, CDR2 FQGNSA. V was pared by 1 base and J by 4 bases, with 11 bases between. Method: immunoSEQ multiplex PCR; TCRdb's copy keeps in-frame clones and lacks some. The sample has 30,000 to 40,000 clones; 93% are singletons. The sample taken for sequencing was PBMCs. The clonotype comes from a middle-aged man with colorectal cancer. The rearrangement links TRBV7-2 to TRBJ1-3; TRBD1 might be the D (5 bases). Here the CDR3 reads CASSLVRVGGNTIYF. CDR3 nucleotide sequence: TGTGCCAGCAGCTTAGTCAGGGTCGGAGGAAACACCATATATTTT.